This T cell receptor (beta chain) was sequenced in a study of blood T cell repertoires in COVID-19. This CDR3 has 14 amino acids. Germline loops: CDR1 SGHDT, CDR2 YYEEEE. V was pared by 3 bases and J by 0 bases, with 3 bases of the junction left unmatched. As originally analysed: Estimates of nucleated cell counts were drawn from the amplification of reference gene primers. The protocol was immunoSEQ multiplex PCR, while the TCRdb copy is restricted to in-frame clones and leaves out a portion. The DNA gave D and trimming, while V, J and clone size come from that table. The data contain about 220,000 clones, around four fifths of them singletons.

This TCR was recovered from a woman aged 55-70 years who had recovered from COVID-19. Sequencing was done on a sample of peripheral blood. The gene calls are TRBV5-6 and TRBJ2-7; 7 bases are shared with TRBD1. CDR3 sequence: CASSSYRGSYEQYF. CDR3 sequence (DNA): TGTGCCAGCAGCTCGTACAGGGGCTCCTACGAGCAGTACTTC.